This T cell receptor beta chain was captured in a study of T cells in Graves' hyperthyroidism and ophthalmopathy. This clonotype was counted ten times or more. Using RNA transcripts as the source, TCR beta CDR3 regions were amplified. The study used the HTBI primer set for a first-round RT-PCR of the TCR CDR3. TCRdb used MiXCR to reprocess the multiplex PCR reads, holding one entry per CDR3 protein. The sample lists some 600,000 distinct CDR3 sequences; around 13% were seen once. Predating any ophthalmopathy symptoms, the blood sample was taken at first hyperthyroidism diagnosis. PBMCs were sourced from roughly 9.3 ml fresh peripheral blood. The specimen sequenced was blood. The clonotype was recovered from a woman younger than 45 with Graves' hyperthyroidism that later progressed to Graves' ophthalmopathy.

The CDR3 sequence: CASSSAYEQYF. For the CDR3, the DNA is TGTGCCAGCAGTTCCGCCTACGAGCAGTACTTC. This rearrangement joins TRBV11-2 to TRBJ2-7, with no clear D. CDR3 length equals 11 residues. Germline CDR1 is SGHAT and CDR2 is FQNNGV. V was shortened by 6 bases and J by 2 bases, with 5 bases between the two germline ends.